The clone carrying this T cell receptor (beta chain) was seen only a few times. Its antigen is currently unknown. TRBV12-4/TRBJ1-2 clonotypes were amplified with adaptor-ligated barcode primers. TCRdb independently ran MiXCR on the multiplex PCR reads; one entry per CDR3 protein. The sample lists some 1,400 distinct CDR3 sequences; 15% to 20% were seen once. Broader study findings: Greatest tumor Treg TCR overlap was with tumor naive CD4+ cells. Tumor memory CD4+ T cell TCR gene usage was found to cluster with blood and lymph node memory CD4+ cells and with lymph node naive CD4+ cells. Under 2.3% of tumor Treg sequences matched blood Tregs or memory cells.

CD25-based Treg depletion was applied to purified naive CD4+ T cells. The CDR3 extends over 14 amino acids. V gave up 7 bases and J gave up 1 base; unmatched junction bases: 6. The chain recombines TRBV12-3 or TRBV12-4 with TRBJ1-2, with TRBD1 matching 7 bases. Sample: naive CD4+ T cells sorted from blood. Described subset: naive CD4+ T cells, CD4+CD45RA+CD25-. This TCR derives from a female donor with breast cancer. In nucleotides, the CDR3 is TGTGCCAGCACCCGGACAGGTGATAACTATGGCTACACCTTC. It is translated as CASTRTGDNYGYTF.